This entry lists 12 T cell receptor beta chains sequenced from one sample in a study of shared clonotypes between healthy human individuals. Libraries were prepared by immunoSEQ multiplex PCR; TCRdb keeps only in-frame clonotypes and omits some of them. The profile covers more than 2 million clones, with roughly 93% appearing a single time and around 1.8% taken by the ten largest. Terminally differentiated effector memory CD45RA+ cells were excluded from the naive CD8 cells, which were CD45RO-negative and positively selected for CCR7. The sample comprised naive CD8+ T cells from PBMCs. The receptor set was obtained from a man aged 18-30 years in good health. Some clones in this sample may be carry-over from other donors' samples.

This sequence joins TRBV7-2 and TRBJ1-4; perhaps TRBD1 as D (5 bases). Germline V CDR1 and CDR2: SGHTA, FQGNSA. The germline V and J ends were trimmed by 5 bases and 8 bases, with 18 bases remaining between them. The CDR3 length is 15 residues. The CDR3 sequence: CASSGSGSAAEKLFF. The DNA of the CDR3 is TGTGCCAGCAGCGGATCAGGGTCTGCCGCAGAAAAACTGTTTTTT.

This rearrangement joins TRBV2 to TRBJ2-7, with a possible D match to TRBD1 (6 bases). Trimming stripped 5 bases from V and 2 bases from J, with 16 bases between. The CDR3 has 15 residues. Looked up from germline, CDR1 is SNHLY and CDR2 is FYNNEI. The CDR3, as DNA: TGTGCCAGCAGTTTGAACAGGGTACCTACCTACGAGCAGTACTTC. It is translated as CASSLNRVPTYEQYF.

This chain uses TRBV28 with TRBJ1-1; D is ambiguous. The V end lost 6 bases, the J end lost 2 bases, and 25 bases lay between the germline ends. CDR3 length equals 18 residues. Germline CDR1 is MDHEN and CDR2 is SYDVKM. This CDR3 is CASRPTSWTRHENTEAFF. CDR3 DNA sequence: TGTGCCAGCAGACCCACCTCCTGGACCCGCCACGAAAACACTGAAGCTTTCTTT.

Remarks on this clone: This may arise from a read error, as a much more abundant clone is one base away. Other DNA variants within this sample encode the same CDR3. The CDR3 loop is CASSRRGSSYEQYF. DNA for the CDR3: TGTGCCAGCAGCCGGCGGGGGAGCTCCTACGAGCAGTACTTC. This chain uses TRBV28 with TRBJ2-7, with 7 bases aligning to TRBD2. The CDR3 consists of 14 residues. CDR1 and CDR2 from the germline V gene are MDHEN and SYDVKM. V lost 6 bases to trimming and J lost 0 bases; unmatched junction nucleotides: 5.

The chain employs TRBV7-8 and TRBJ1-2; D is ambiguous. With 1 base removed from V and 1 base from J, the gap between germline ends came to 10 bases. The length of the CDR3 is 15 residues. Germline CDR1 reads SGHVS; CDR2 reads FQNEAQ. CDR3 in DNA: TGTGCCAGCAGCTTAGTGGGCAGATTTAACTATGGCTACACCTTC. Its translation: CASSLVGRFNYGYTF.

The chain has TRBV19 and TRBJ2-6, with a weak D call TRBD1 (5 bases). V lost 9 bases, J lost 2 bases, and 11 bases lay in between. Germline V gene data show CDR1 as LNHDA and CDR2 as SQIVND (reference sequence). The CDR3 is made up of 14 amino acids. DNA of the CDR3: TGTGCCAGCCAGGGTCTCCCTGGGGCCAACGTCCTGACTTTC. Protein: CASQGLPGANVLTF.

A few counts support this clone. V gene TRBV30 combines with J gene TRBJ1-2; D gene uncertain. V was pared by 0 bases and J by 1 base, with 6 bases between. Germline-derived CDR1 and CDR2 are GTSNPN and SVGIG (reference sequence). This CDR3 has 13 residues. The CDR3 sequence: CAWSVELNYGYTF. CDR3 DNA sequence: TGTGCCTGGAGTGTGGAGCTTAACTATGGCTACACCTTC.

The genes are TRBV9 and TRBJ2-1; 10 nucleotides agree with TRBD2. The CDR3 consists of 18 residues. The junction had 15 bases not matched to a gene; V was cut back by 2 bases and J by 7 bases. Per germline, CDR1 SGDLS and CDR2 YYNGEE. CDR3 amino acids: CASSVSTRSSGSENEQFF. The CDR3 region has the DNA TGTGCCAGCAGCGTCTCAACAAGGTCTAGCGGGAGTGAGAATGAGCAGTTCTTC. The variable domain in full, with the rest retrieved from reference TRBV9 and TRBJ2-1, is DSGVTQTPKHLITATGQRVTLRCSPRSGDLSVYWYQQSLDQGLQFLIQYYNGEERAKGNILERFSAQQFPDLHSELNLSSLELGDSALYFCASSVSTRSSGSENEQFFGPGTRLTVL.

The chain carries TRBV5-4 and TRBJ1-1, with TRBD1 as a possible D gene (6 bases). V was clipped by 2 bases and J by 4 bases, with 12 bases between them. This CDR3 region has 14 residues. The germline CDR1 and CDR2 sequences are SGHNT and YYREEE (reference sequence). The CDR3 DNA reads as TGTGCCAGCAGCTTCGGGGGGCCTGGCACTGAAGCTTTCTTT. Translating gives CASSFGGPGTEAFF.

This clone was observed once. The rearrangement uses TRBV19 and TRBJ1-2, with 7 bases fitting TRBD1. Germline CDR1 reads LNHDA; CDR2 reads SQIVND (reference sequence). The CDR3 covers 14 residues. After removal of 3 bases from V and 6 bases from J, the junction contained 7 bases not matched to a gene. CDR3 in DNA: TGTGCCAGTAGTATCGAGACAGGGTTCGATGGCTACACCTTC. Protein product: CASSIETGFDGYTF.

The chain's CDR3 is CAISGVVGTGSYNEQFF. CDR3 DNA: TGTGCCATCAGTGGGGTAGTCGGGACAGGGAGTTACAATGAGCAGTTCTTC. The V and J genes are TRBV10-3 and TRBJ2-1; 9 bases are a match to TRBD1. V was clipped by 4 bases and J by 4 bases; unmatched bases: 11. This CDR3 contains 17 residues. Germline V gene data show CDR1 as ENHRY and CDR2 as SYGVKD.

This chain links TRBV4-2 with TRBJ2-7, with D possibly TRBD2 on 6 matching bases. The CDR3 is 16 amino acids. V lost 0 bases and J lost 5, with 17 bases in between. CDR1 is LGHNA and CDR2 is YNFKEQ in the germline V gene. The CDR3: CASSQEATGGSHEQYF. The CDR3 coding sequence is TGTGCCAGCAGCCAAGAGGCAACAGGAGGGTCGCACGAGCAGTACTTC.